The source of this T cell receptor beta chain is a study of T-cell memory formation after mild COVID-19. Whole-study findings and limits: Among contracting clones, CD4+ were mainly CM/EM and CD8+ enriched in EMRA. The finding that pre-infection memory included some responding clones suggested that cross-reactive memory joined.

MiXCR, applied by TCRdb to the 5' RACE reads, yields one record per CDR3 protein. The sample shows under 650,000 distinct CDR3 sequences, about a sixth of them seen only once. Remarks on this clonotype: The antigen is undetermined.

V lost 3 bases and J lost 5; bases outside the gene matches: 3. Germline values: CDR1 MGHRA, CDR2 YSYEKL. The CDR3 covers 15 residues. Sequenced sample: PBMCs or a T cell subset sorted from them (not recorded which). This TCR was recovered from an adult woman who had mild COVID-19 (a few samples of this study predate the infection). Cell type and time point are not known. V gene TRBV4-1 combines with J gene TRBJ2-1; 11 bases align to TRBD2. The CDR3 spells CASSHGGLADNEQFF. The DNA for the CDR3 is TGCGCCAGCAGCCACGGGGGACTAGCGGACAATGAGCAGTTCTTC.